These T cell receptor beta chains were read from a single sample in a study of blood T cells in healthy people across ages. TCRdb independently ran MiXCR on the 5' RACE reads; one entry per CDR3 protein. The profile shows some 1.5 million distinct CDR3 sequences, approximately 43% of them singletons. The sequenced sample consisted of blood. The receptors come from a woman between 18 and 29 years old in good health. The CDR3 runs from the conserved cysteine through the conserved F or W. Fields, in order: CDR3 protein, CDR3 DNA, D gene, J gene, clone size, V gene. A D gene is named only where the DNA matches it firmly. Not every row has a clone size; where given, it reads once, few, many or a size class.

CDR3aa: CSAEGDRGPHGYTF
CDR3nt: TGCAGTGCTGAGGGGGACAGGGGCCCCCATGGCTACACCTTC
d_gene: TRBD1
j_gene: TRBJ1-2
abundance: few
v_gene: TRBV20-1

CDR3aa: CASSLRVLTGEETQYF
CDR3nt: TGCGCCAGCAGCTTGAGGGTTTTAACAGGGGAAGAGACCCAGTACTTC
d_gene: TRBD1
j_gene: TRBJ2-5
abundance: few
v_gene: TRBV5-1

CDR3aa: CSASGGINQPQHF
CDR3nt: TGCAGTGCTAGTGGGGGAATCAATCAGCCCCAGCATTTT
d_gene: NA
j_gene: TRBJ1-5
abundance: few
v_gene: TRBV20-1

CDR3aa: CASSRGLGAAYGYTF
CDR3nt: TGTGCCAGCAGCAGGGGGCTCGGCGCCGCCTATGGCTACACCTTC
d_gene: TRBD1
j_gene: TRBJ1-2
abundance: few
v_gene: TRBV12-3/TRBV12-4

CDR3aa: CASSFLGIIETQSF
CDR3nt: TGTGCCAGCAGCTTTTTGGGCATAATAGAGACCCAGTCCTTC
d_gene: NA
j_gene: TRBJ2-5
abundance: NA
v_gene: TRBV13

CDR3aa: CASSQWGTGDEKLFF
CDR3nt: TGCGCCAGCAGCCAATGGGGGACAGGGGATGAAAAACTGTTTTTT
d_gene: TRBD1
j_gene: TRBJ1-4
abundance: NA
v_gene: TRBV4-3

CDR3aa: CASSYSSAGGPLSSYNEQFF
CDR3nt: TGTGCCAGCAGTTACTCGAGTGCGGGAGGGCCTCTTAGCTCCTACAATGAGCAGTTCTTC
d_gene: TRBD2
j_gene: TRBJ2-1
abundance: NA
v_gene: TRBV6-5

CDR3aa: CASSPRVAANTGELFF
CDR3nt: TGCGCCAGCAGCCCCCGGGTAGCGGCGAACACCGGGGAGCTGTTTTTT
d_gene: NA
j_gene: TRBJ2-2
abundance: NA
v_gene: TRBV4-1

CDR3aa: CASSAVGYEQYF
CDR3nt: TGTGCCAGCAGCGCCGTGGGCTACGAGCAGTACTTC
d_gene: NA
j_gene: TRBJ2-7
abundance: NA
v_gene: TRBV14

CDR3aa: CASSLAGGRAYEQYF
CDR3nt: TGTGCCAGCAGCTTAGCGGGGGGGAGAGCCTACGAGCAGTACTTC
d_gene: TRBD2
j_gene: TRBJ2-7
abundance: NA
v_gene: TRBV7-8

CDR3aa: CSVLAGDETQYF
CDR3nt: TGCAGCGTACTAGCGGGGGATGAGACCCAGTACTTC
d_gene: TRBD2
j_gene: TRBJ2-5
abundance: few
v_gene: TRBV29-1

CDR3aa: CASRRGGGRDNQPQHF
CDR3nt: TGTGCCAGCAGACGTGGGGGGGGTCGAGACAATCAGCCCCAGCATTTT
d_gene: NA
j_gene: TRBJ1-5
abundance: few
v_gene: TRBV12-3/TRBV12-4

CDR3aa: CSVAARGRVDKNIQYF
CDR3nt: TGCAGCGTTGCGGCTCGGGGGCGGGTTGACAAAAACATTCAGTACTTC
d_gene: NA
j_gene: TRBJ2-4
abundance: many
v_gene: TRBV29-1

CDR3aa: CASKDRAYNEQFF
CDR3nt: TGTGCCAGCAAGGACAGGGCCTACAATGAGCAGTTCTTC
d_gene: TRBD1
j_gene: TRBJ2-1
abundance: NA
v_gene: TRBV6-2/TRBV6-3

CDR3aa: CASSTGTGGSYNSPLHF
CDR3nt: TGTGCCAGCAGTACCGGGACAGGGGGCTCCTATAATTCACCCCTCCACTTT
d_gene: TRBD1
j_gene: TRBJ1-6
abundance: few
v_gene: TRBV6-1

CDR3aa: CSATGVREQYF
CDR3nt: TGCAGCGCCACGGGAGTGCGGGAGCAGTACTTC
d_gene: TRBD2
j_gene: TRBJ2-5
abundance: few
v_gene: TRBV29-1

CDR3aa: CASSIEGVNTEAFF
CDR3nt: TGTGCCAGTAGTATAGAAGGGGTGAACACTGAAGCTTTCTTT
d_gene: NA
j_gene: TRBJ1-1
abundance: NA
v_gene: TRBV19

CDR3aa: CASSLGQGHYEQYF
CDR3nt: TGTGCCAGCAGCTTGGGACAGGGACACTACGAGCAGTACTTC
d_gene: TRBD1
j_gene: TRBJ2-7
abundance: NA
v_gene: TRBV7-2

CDR3aa: CASSHPTGTSREETQYF
CDR3nt: TGCGCCAGCAGCCACCCTACCGGGACTAGTCGAGAAGAGACCCAGTACTTC
d_gene: TRBD2
j_gene: TRBJ2-5
abundance: NA
v_gene: TRBV4-1

CDR3aa: CSALPGTVTEAFF
CDR3nt: TGCAGTGCTTTACCTGGGACAGTAACTGAAGCTTTCTTT
d_gene: TRBD1
j_gene: TRBJ1-1
abundance: NA
v_gene: TRBV20-1

CDR3aa: CASNLAGIDSYNEQFF
CDR3nt: TGTGCCAGCAACCTAGCGGGCATAGACTCCTACAATGAGCAGTTCTTC
d_gene: TRBD2
j_gene: TRBJ2-1
abundance: few
v_gene: TRBV27

CDR3aa: CASGISGPYEQYF
CDR3nt: TGCGCCAGCGGGATTAGCGGGCCCTACGAGCAGTACTTC
d_gene: TRBD2
j_gene: TRBJ2-7
abundance: NA
v_gene: TRBV5-1

CDR3aa: CASSPLETSFPFF
CDR3nt: TGTGCCAGCTCACCACTAGAGACTAGCTTTCCGTTCTTC
d_gene: TRBD2
j_gene: TRBJ2-1
abundance: few
v_gene: TRBV18

CDR3aa: CSATTSLDIQYF
CDR3nt: TGCAGTGCCACTACTAGTCTGGACATTCAGTACTTC
d_gene: NA
j_gene: TRBJ2-4
abundance: NA
v_gene: TRBV20-1

CDR3aa: CASSQGTGMGDYGYTF
CDR3nt: TGTGCCAGCAGCCAAGGAACGGGGATGGGAGACTATGGCTACACCTTC
d_gene: NA
j_gene: TRBJ1-2
abundance: NA
v_gene: TRBV4-2

CDR3aa: CGTGTAASDTQYF
CDR3nt: TGTGGGACCGGGACGGCAGCTTCAGATACGCAGTATTTT
d_gene: NA
j_gene: TRBJ2-3
abundance: NA
v_gene: TRBV24-1

CDR3aa: CASSVGQGVGYEQYF
CDR3nt: TGTGCCAGCAGCGTAGGACAGGGGGTGGGTTACGAGCAGTACTTC
d_gene: TRBD1
j_gene: TRBJ2-7
abundance: many
v_gene: TRBV9

CDR3aa: CASSPWTSGVDEQFF
CDR3nt: TGCGCCAGCAGCCCGTGGACTAGCGGGGTGGATGAGCAGTTCTTC
d_gene: TRBD2
j_gene: TRBJ2-1
abundance: NA
v_gene: TRBV4-3

CDR3aa: CASSFYGASLAGDPYNEQFF
CDR3nt: TGTGCCAGCAGCTTTTATGGGGCCTCCCTAGCGGGGGACCCCTACAATGAGCAGTTCTTC
d_gene: TRBD2
j_gene: TRBJ2-1
abundance: NA
v_gene: TRBV7-9

CDR3aa: CASSLAPDQYEQYF
CDR3nt: TGCGCCAGCAGCTTGGCTCCTGATCAATACGAGCAGTACTTC
d_gene: NA
j_gene: TRBJ2-7
abundance: NA
v_gene: TRBV5-1

CDR3aa: CASTDSTRAETQYF
CDR3nt: TGTGCCAGCACCGACTCAACTAGGGCAGAGACCCAGTACTTC
d_gene: NA
j_gene: TRBJ2-5
abundance: few
v_gene: TRBV6-5

CDR3aa: CASSNGPGTSGDTQYF
CDR3nt: TGTGCCAGCAGCAACGGTCCCGGGACTAGCGGAGATACGCAGTATTTT
d_gene: TRBD2
j_gene: TRBJ2-3
abundance: NA
v_gene: TRBV7-2

CDR3aa: CASSPSSPIPQYEQFF
CDR3nt: TGTGCCAGCAGCCCGAGCTCTCCCATCCCCCAATATGAGCAGTTCTTC
d_gene: NA
j_gene: TRBJ2-1
abundance: few
v_gene: TRBV7-9

CDR3aa: CASSPGLAYNEQYF
CDR3nt: TGTGCCAGCAGCCCTGGACTAGCCTACAATGAGCAGTACTTC
d_gene: TRBD2
j_gene: TRBJ2-5
abundance: NA
v_gene: TRBV6-5

CDR3aa: CASSYSQGDEKLFF
CDR3nt: TGTGCCAGCAGTTACTCACAGGGTGATGAAAAACTGTTTTTT
d_gene: NA
j_gene: TRBJ1-4
abundance: NA
v_gene: TRBV6-5

CDR3aa: CASQTGRYGYTF
CDR3nt: TGTGCCAGCCAAACCGGGAGGTATGGCTACACCTTC
d_gene: NA
j_gene: TRBJ1-2
abundance: NA
v_gene: TRBV28

CDR3aa: CASSSLGTRAQETQYF
CDR3nt: TGTGCCAGCAGCTCCCTAGGGACTAGGGCCCAAGAGACCCAGTACTTC
d_gene: TRBD2
j_gene: TRBJ2-5
abundance: NA
v_gene: TRBV13

CDR3aa: CASSLISNRQYF
CDR3nt: TGTGCCAGCAGTTTAATTAGCAATCGGCAGTACTTC
d_gene: NA
j_gene: TRBJ2-7
abundance: NA
v_gene: TRBV12-3/TRBV12-4

CDR3aa: CASSLVSEDYGYTF
CDR3nt: TGCGCCAGCAGCTTGGTGTCCGAAGACTATGGCTACACCTTC
d_gene: NA
j_gene: TRBJ1-2
abundance: NA
v_gene: TRBV5-1

CDR3aa: CASSVGSALGEQYF
CDR3nt: TGTGCCAGCAGCGTAGGGTCAGCTTTGGGCGAGCAGTACTTC
d_gene: NA
j_gene: TRBJ2-7
abundance: NA
v_gene: TRBV9

CDR3aa: CASSKLLSYNSPLHF
CDR3nt: TGTGCCAGCAGCAAACTGCTGTCCTATAATTCACCCCTCCACTTT
d_gene: NA
j_gene: TRBJ1-6
abundance: NA
v_gene: TRBV21-1

CDR3aa: CASSDRGGDTQYF
CDR3nt: TGTGCCAGCAGCGACAGGGGTGGTGATACGCAGTATTTT
d_gene: TRBD1
j_gene: TRBJ2-3
abundance: few
v_gene: TRBV7-2

CDR3aa: CASQGGAKETQYF
CDR3nt: TGCGCCAGCCAGGGGGGGGCAAAAGAGACCCAGTACTTC
d_gene: NA
j_gene: TRBJ2-5
abundance: NA
v_gene: TRBV4-1

CDR3aa: CASGFGGYYGYTF
CDR3nt: TGTGCTAGTGGTTTCGGGGGATACTATGGCTACACCTTC
d_gene: NA
j_gene: TRBJ1-2
abundance: NA
v_gene: TRBV12-5

CDR3aa: CASMRGPYNEQFF
CDR3nt: TGTGCCAGCATGCGGGGCCCCTACAATGAGCAGTTCTTC
d_gene: NA
j_gene: TRBJ2-1
abundance: NA
v_gene: TRBV2

CDR3aa: CASTPRLESLSNEQFF
CDR3nt: TGTGCCAGCACCCCTCGGTTGGAGTCCCTCTCAAATGAGCAGTTCTTC
d_gene: NA
j_gene: TRBJ2-1
abundance: NA
v_gene: TRBV12-3/TRBV12-4

CDR3aa: CSVGTLTEAFF
CDR3nt: TGCAGCGTCGGGACACTCACTGAAGCTTTCTTT
d_gene: NA
j_gene: TRBJ1-1
abundance: few
v_gene: TRBV29-1